There are many counts of the clone carrying this TCR beta chain. Its matching antigen is unknown. MiXCR, applied by TCRdb to the 5' RACE reads, yields one record per CDR3 protein. In the table there are 410,000 or so distinct CDR3 sequences, about 22% of which are singletons. The CDR3 consists of 16 residues. V was clipped by 3 bases and J by 3 bases; unmatched bases: 6. Germline CDR1 reads SEHNR; CDR2 reads FQNEAQ (reference sequence). This sample was taken from a study of T-cell memory formation after mild COVID-19. Findings and limits, study-wide: Contracting clones from day 15 to 85 had balanced CD4/CD8; later expanders favoured CD4+. Chiefly within CM and EM were the contracting CD4+ clones; CD8+ ones were within EMRA.

Sequenced sample: PBMCs or a T cell subset sorted from them (not recorded which). This TCR came from an adult woman who had mild COVID-19 (a few samples of this study predate the infection). Cell type and time point are not known. This chain uses TRBV7-9 with TRBJ2-2, with 8 bases that match TRBD1. The CDR3 DNA is TGTGCCAGCAGCTTCGGACAGGGATTTCACACCGGGGAGCTGTTTTTT. This gives the protein CASSFGQGFHTGELFF. Full variable domain (rest looked up from reference TRBV7-9 and TRBJ2-2): DTGVSQNPRHKITKRGQNVTFRCDPISEHNRLYWYRQTLGQGPEFLTYFQNEAQLEKSRLLSDRFSAERPKGSFSTLEIQRTEQGDSAMYLCASSFGQGFHTGELFFGEGSRLTVL.